Described below is a single T cell receptor (beta chain) sequence and its context. Germline V gives CDR1 SGHRS, CDR2 YFSETQ. This CDR3 has 17 residues. V gave up 3 bases and J gave up 8 bases; unmatched junction bases: 16. These data are taken from a study of blood T cell repertoires in COVID-19. At the level of the study: Samples taken during acute and convalescent COVID-19 were collected in the United States, Italy and Spain. Nucleic acid was either cDNA or gDNA, and it came from T cells, B-cell-depleted T cells, or PBMCs.

Clones were read by immunoSEQ multiplex PCR, and TCRdb kept only the in-frame ones, dropping some. The sample has about 160,000 clones, more than 65% seen once; the top ten hold approximately 10%. Material: peripheral blood. The J gene is TRBJ2-1, the V gene TRBV5-1, with 8 bases matching TRBD1. The source of this sequence is a woman of 80 years or more with active or convalescent COVID-19. CDR3 protein: CASSWDPRDRITDEQFF. CDR3 DNA sequence: TGCGCCAGCAGCTGGGACCCCCGGGACAGGATAACGGATGAGCAGTTCTTC.